This TCR beta chain was sequenced for a study of Ad26.COV2.S vaccination and SARS-CoV-2 variants (dated by TCRdb to the early 2020s). Regarding the complete study: Vaccine-arm donors were drawn from COV1001, a multicentre, randomized, double-blind, placebo-controlled phase I-IIa trial of Ad26.COV2.S in healthy adults. Ad26.COV2.S was given intramuscularly at 5x10^10 or 1x10^11 viral particles, as a single shot or as two shots 56 days apart. The specificity and breadth of SARS-CoV-2-reactive T cell receptors after Ad26.COV2.S vaccination were assessed by TCRbeta repertoire sequencing. A total of about 30 samples were included in the TCR-sequenced set, comprising roughly 20 Ad26.COV2.S vaccine recipients, 5 placebo recipients and 8 SARS-CoV-2 convalescent individuals. Trial participants were randomized into five groups of five: low-dose or high-dose Ad26.COV2.S given once or twice, or placebo on both occasions. Blinding of investigators to trial group allocation was maintained during experiments and outcome assessment. Here is what the overall study found, with its caveats: Spike-specific TCR breadth was higher in Ad26.COV2.S recipients than in placebo recipients (P = 0.0014). Vaccine and placebo recipients had comparable non-spike TCR breadth, which fits with the vaccine containing only spike. The authors noted that the TCR breadth and depth analyses may have underestimated total T cell responses. After vaccination, spike-specific CD8+ and CD4+ T cell responses were reported to show substantial breadth. Comparing responses between vaccine doses or regimens was not something the study was powered to do.

The immunoSEQ Assay was the method used to sequence TCRbeta CDR3 regions. After extraction, genomic DNA underwent amplification by bias-controlled multiplex PCR, followed by high-throughput sequencing. On the authors' methods: To quantify the absolute abundance of every unique TCRbeta CDR3 region, sequences were collapsed and filtered. T cell fraction was estimated by normalization of TCRbeta template counts to usable DNA, with usable DNA being measured through amplification of reference genes present in all nucleated cells. Repertoire TCRs were annotated as SARS-CoV-2-specific when V gene, CDR3 amino acid sequence and J gene were exactly matched to a known reactive TCR set. The reference SARS-CoV-2 TCR set was derived from MIRA and filtered for enrichment in COVID-19-positive ImmuneCODE repertoires, a step that removed public or cross-reactive TCRs. Based on the MIRA antigens, annotated TCRs were further analysed at the level of specific ORF or position within ORF. Depth was the summed frequency of annotated unique rearrangements, while breadth was defined as annotated unique rearrangements over total unique productive rearrangements. Group comparisons of TCR breadth used two-sided Wilcoxon rank-sum tests. TCRdb obtained this table from immuneACCESS and retained in-frame rearrangements with V and J assigned. These tables miss some clones; where compared with another copy, unresolved V genes account for less than half of the shortfall, and the remainder is unexplained. The V and J calls and clone size are taken from that table; D and trimming were inferred from the DNA. The sample includes about 350,000 clones, with 75% to 90% observed a single time. Clones ranked in the top ten supply about 10% of the sample.

About this clone itself: It lacks a known antigen. Base-call qualities are not available, and no considerably larger clone is one nucleotide away.

The CDR3 holds 20 amino acids from the cysteine to the phenylalanine. The DNA shown is the 60-base CDR3, in frame from base 1. Relative to germline, V is missing 8 bases and J is missing 1 base, with 16 bases of the junction outside any gene match. The germline V gene specifies WSHSY as CDR1 and SAAADI as CDR2. The sample's treatment or condition label, in plain terms: roughly 18 received Ad26.COV2.S at low or high dose, single or two shots; roughly five received placebo; per-sample allocation not given. For vaccine and placebo recipients, the sequenced repertoires came from samples collected on day 63 after the first injection. Between 29 July and 7 August 2020, Cohort 1b enrolled around 24 adults aged 18-55 years at one site in Boston, USA. Ad26.COV2.S was a replication-incompetent adenovirus type 26 vector that expressed a prefusion-stabilized SARS-CoV-2 spike protein derived from the original Wuhan strain.

The material sequenced was peripheral blood, taken in a trial of Ad26.COV2.S vaccine versus placebo. The V and J genes are TRBV10-2 and TRBJ2-1; TRBD2 agrees with 14 junctional bases. The TCR comes from a person aged 18-60 years who received the Ad26.COV2.S COVID-19 vaccine or a placebo. The DNA reads TGCGCCAGCCCCTGGATTGGACTAGCGGGGGGTAAGAGATCCTACAATGAGCAGTTCTTC. It translates as CASPWIGLAGGKRSYNEQFF.